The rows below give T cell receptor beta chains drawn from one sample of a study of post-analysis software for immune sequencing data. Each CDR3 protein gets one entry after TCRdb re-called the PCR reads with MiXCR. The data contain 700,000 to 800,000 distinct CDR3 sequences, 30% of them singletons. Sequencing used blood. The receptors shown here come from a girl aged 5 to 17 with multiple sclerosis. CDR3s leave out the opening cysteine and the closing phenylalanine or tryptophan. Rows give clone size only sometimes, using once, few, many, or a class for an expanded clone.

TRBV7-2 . ASSYVGLGYNEQF
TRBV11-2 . ASSPTDYDYNEQF
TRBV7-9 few ASVHLQEVRGYT
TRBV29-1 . SVLQGKDQPQH
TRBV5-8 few ASSLGQEINQPQH
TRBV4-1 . ASSNSPRQEYNEQF
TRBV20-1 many SPQTSRDTDTQY
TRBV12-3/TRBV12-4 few ASRYLTSTDTQY
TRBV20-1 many SAPNPGTGESEQY
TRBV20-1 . SATQTGLSSYEQY
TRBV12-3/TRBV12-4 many ASSLIAGRHYNEQF
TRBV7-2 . ASSSRGLAGYNEQF
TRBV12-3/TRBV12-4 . ASSFGVAVSYEQY
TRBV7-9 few ASSSTTRDRTYEQY
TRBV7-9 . ASSPLARGDEQY
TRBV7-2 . ASSPRAARFGTGELF
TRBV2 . ASRDRGLH
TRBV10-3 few AISDPLSLGQDYEQY
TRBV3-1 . ASSQGFAYNEQF
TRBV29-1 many SVGSTRTVGTQY
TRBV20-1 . SARGGWGGTDTQY
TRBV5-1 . ASSLLRTSGTDTQY
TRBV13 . ASRSTLTGVGTEAF
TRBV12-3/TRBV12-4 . ASSPGTGAGNQPQH
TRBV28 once ASSPTGAEGYT
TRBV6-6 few ASSYGGGGSYNEQF
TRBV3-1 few ASSQDGAGVPDTQY
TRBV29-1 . SVRGGATDAQY
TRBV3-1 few ASTKGGLAGLGEQF
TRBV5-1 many ASSLADNYGYT
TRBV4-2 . ASSQFASGGPTDTQY
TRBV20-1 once SASPPVTYEQY
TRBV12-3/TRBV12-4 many ASSLTGGSREQY
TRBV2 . ASDELGASTDTQY
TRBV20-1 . SASPSGGSLPPVEEY
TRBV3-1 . ASSHRRGASTDTQY